The present T cell receptor beta chain was sequenced within a study of graft-versus-host responses after intestinal transplantation. Turning to the study itself: Recipients were given multivisceral, liver-intestinal, or isolated intestinal transplants.

A single count supports this clone. Antigen: not known. The study's findings and limits: Detection of GvH clones occurred in recipient marrow, and some had their first appearance in ileum or blood. Early post-transplant HvG declines were associated with peak circulating GvH clone levels.

Generated by immunoSEQ multiplex PCR, the TCRdb table keeps only in-frame clones and is missing some. The sample has tens of thousands of clones, around 93% seen once. This TCR was recovered from a human donor who was the organ donor for an intestinal transplant. The input for sequencing was unstimulated CD4+ T cells sorted from spleen or lymph node cells, taken before transplant.

CDR3 DNA: TGTGCCAGCAGCTTAGTTGGGGGGACAGGGCCCTACGAGCAGTACTTC. Translating it yields CASSLVGGTGPYEQYF. The chain joins TRBV7-8 to TRBJ2-7; 9 nucleotides line up with TRBD1. This CDR3 is 16 amino acids long. Germline V gene data show CDR1 as SGHVS and CDR2 as FQNEAQ. V gave up 1 base and J gave up 2 bases; unmatched junction bases: 6.